What follows are 9 T cell receptor beta chains derived from one specimen sequenced in a study of OX40 agonist ivuxolimab in advanced cancers. Profiling relied on immunoSEQ multiplex PCR, and the TCRdb table lists in-frame clones only, not all of them. The sample records 65,000 to 80,000 clones, approximately 80% being singletons. Sequences were derived from CD4+ or CD8+ T cells sorted from blood, sampled in a trial of the OX40 agonist ivuxolimab. Receptors were obtained from an adult with an advanced solid tumor such as melanoma, head and neck, liver or kidney cancer.

The rearrangement joins TRBV6-6 to TRBJ2-5, with D uncertain. In germline, CDR1 is MNHNY, CDR2 SVGAGI (reference sequence). The CDR3 covers 13 residues. V dropped 4 bases and J dropped 4 bases, with 10 bases sitting between them. DNA for the CDR3: TGTGCCAGCAGTTCCCGGACGGGAGAGACCCAGTACTTC. Translating gives CASSSRTGETQYF.

The rearrangement uses TRBV18 and TRBJ2-2, with a weak D call TRBD2 (6 bases). V shed 2 bases and J shed 7 bases, with 17 bases lying between them. CDR1 and CDR2 from the germline V gene are KGHSH and LQKENI. The CDR3 contains 16 residues. The CDR3 region is CASSPYHPPGVGELFF. The CDR3, as DNA: TGTGCCAGCTCACCATATCACCCCCCGGGGGTCGGGGAGCTGTTTTTT.

In its sample, this clone was seen once. The DNA of the CDR3 is TGCAGCGCCAAAAGGGATACTAGCTTGAATGGAGAGACCCAGTACTTC. This codes for CSAKRDTSLNGETQYF. This sequence joins TRBV29-1 and TRBJ2-5; perhaps TRBD2 as D (6 bases). V lost 7 bases, J lost 4 bases, and 25 bases lay in between. The V gene's germline CDR1 is SQVTM and CDR2 ANQGSEA. This CDR3 contains 16 residues.

V is TRBV10-2 and J is TRBJ2-1; unclear D gene. The CDR3 contains 18 residues. Germline values: CDR1 WSHSY, CDR2 SAAADI. V lost 0 bases and J lost 5, with 20 bases in between. CDR3 loop: CASSESGRRAGLNNEQFF. CDR3 nucleotide sequence: TGCGCCAGCAGTGAGTCAGGAAGACGGGCTGGGTTAAACAATGAGCAGTTCTTC.

This clone appeared a single time. The V and J genes are TRBV19 and TRBJ2-4; 11 bases match TRBD2. This CDR3 is built from 17 residues. Germline-derived CDR1 and CDR2 are LNHDA and SQIVND (reference sequence). The V segment lost 2 bases and the J segment 2 bases; nucleotides outside the gene matches: 5. The CDR3: CASSIQGTSGPKNIQYF. The CDR3 DNA reads TGTGCCAGTAGTATACAAGGGACTAGCGGACCCAAAAACATTCAGTACTTC.

The V gene is TRBV20-1, the J gene TRBJ1-2; weak D call: TRBD1 (5 bases). This CDR3 contains 11 residues. V lost 5 bases and J 7 bases, leaving 11 bases between the germline ends. Germline lookup yields CDR1 DFQATT and CDR2 SNEGSKA (reference sequence). CDR3 bases: TGCAGTGCTCGGGACTTACGTGGCTACACCTTC. Amino acids: CSARDLRGYTF.

This sequence joins TRBV4-3 and TRBJ2-3, with 8 bases matching TRBD1. The V segment lost 0 bases and the J segment 4 bases; nucleotides outside the gene matches: 9. This CDR3 comprises 17 residues. Germline loops: CDR1 LGHNA, CDR2 YSLEER. In nucleotides, the CDR3 is TGCGCCAGCAGCCAAGAGAGGGGCAGGGGGCGGTCAGATACGCAGTATTTT. It yields the protein CASSQERGRGRSDTQYF.

The genes are TRBV29-1 and TRBJ2-3; D unresolved. V was clipped by 8 bases and J by 8 bases, with 11 bases between them. The germline CDR1 and CDR2 sequences are SQVTM and ANQGSEA. CDR3 size: 10 residues. The CDR3: CSTPSGTQYF. The CDR3 DNA follows: TGCAGCACCCCGTCAGGTACGCAGTATTTT.

The rearrangement uses TRBV19 and TRBJ1-2; 8 nucleotides match TRBD1. Trimming removed 5 bases from V and 1 base from J; junction bases left unmatched: 12. The CDR3 runs 17 residues. Per germline, CDR1 LNHDA and CDR2 SQIVND (reference sequence). The CDR3 protein is CASSSPYDRGNNYGYTF. CDR3 DNA sequence: TGTGCCAGTAGTTCTCCCTACGACAGGGGTAATAACTATGGCTACACCTTC.